The source of this TCR beta chain is a study of breast tumors, draining lymph nodes, adjacent tissues. This clonotype has ten or more counts. The antigen remains unidentified. TCRdb analysed the multiplex PCR reads with MiXCR anew, one entry per CDR3 protein. The repertoire holds about 140,000 distinct CDR3 sequences, with about 30% as singletons. Overall study findings and caveats: Compared with basal-like, luminal-like tumors shared significantly more repertoire with nontumor tissue. Tumor T cell lymph node origin was a supported hypothesis, not proven.

The CDR3 consists of 15 residues. The germline V and J ends were trimmed by 1 base and 0 bases, with 8 bases remaining between them. The germline CDR1 and CDR2 sequences are KGHSH and LQKENI. Samples came from axillary lymph nodes draining the breast cancer. V usage is TRBV18 and J usage is TRBJ2-3; unclear D gene. This receptor was obtained from a female donor with breast cancer. Some clones in this sample may be carry-over from other donors' samples. Sequenced sample: axillary lymph node tissue. The CDR3 sequence: CASSPRADSTDTQYF. CDR3 bases: TGTGCCAGCTCACCACGGGCAGATAGCACAGATACGCAGTATTTT.